These 26 T cell receptor beta chains came from one sample sequenced in a study of blood T cell repertoires in COVID-19. Here immunoSEQ multiplex PCR was the method, and the copy in TCRdb shows in-frame clones only, minus some. The sample holds approximately 230,000 clones, 70% to 90% seen once. Sequencing was performed on PBMCs or T cells enriched from blood (not recorded which). The origin of the receptors is a woman aged 45 to 65 with acute COVID-19.

DNA of the CDR3: TGTGCCAGCAGTTTATTGTACACCTCATTCTCCTATAATTCACCCCTCCACTTT. This codes for CASSLLYTSFSYNSPLHF. The chain couples TRBV28 to TRBJ1-6; D unclear. There are 18 residues in the CDR3. Germline CDR1 is MDHEN and CDR2 is SYDVKM. The V gene lost 1 base and the J gene lost 0 bases, with 13 bases spanning the gap.

The chain is built from TRBV9 and TRBJ1-5, with 8 bases fitting TRBD1. Per the germline V gene, CDR1 is SGDLS and CDR2 is YYNGEE. CDR3 length equals 13 residues. The V segment lost 8 bases and the J segment 4 bases; nucleotides outside the gene matches: 5. The CDR3 sequence: CASGTGGNQPQHF. The CDR3 region has the DNA TGTGCCAGTGGGACAGGCGGGAATCAGCCCCAGCATTTT.

The chain recombines TRBV5-1 with TRBJ2-5, with TRBD2 matching 15 bases. J was trimmed by 4 bases and V by 3 bases; bases with no gene match: 1. CDR1 and CDR2 from the germline V gene are SGHRS and YFSETQ. The length of the CDR3 is 15 residues. In DNA form, the CDR3 reads TGCGCCAGCAGCTCGGGACTAGCGGGAGGAGAGACCCAGTACTTC. Its protein product is CASSSGLAGGETQYF.

The CDR3 region is CASSSSGGLISYEQYF. CDR3 in DNA: TGTGCCAGCAGCAGCTCAGGGGGCTTAATTTCCTACGAGCAGTACTTC. The genes are TRBV5-4 and TRBJ2-7, with 8 bases fitting TRBD1. Per the germline V gene, CDR1 is SGHNT and CDR2 is YYREEE (reference sequence). Trimming took 4 bases from V and 1 from J; bases not matched to a gene: 10. The CDR3 totals 16 residues.

V is TRBV28 and J is TRBJ1-4, with 7 bases that match TRBD1. Germline CDR1 reads MDHEN; CDR2 reads SYDVKM. The CDR3 runs to 16 residues. Unmatched junction bases numbered 6, after V lost 5 bases and J lost 0 bases. The CDR3 here is CASSLPGTATNEKLFF. CDR3 sequence (DNA): TGTGCCAGCAGTCTACCAGGGACAGCAACTAATGAAAAACTGTTTTTT.

The genes are TRBV7-9 and TRBJ1-2, with 7 bases matching TRBD1. J was trimmed by 6 bases and V by 1 base; bases with no gene match: 2. The germline V gene has CDR1 SEHNR and CDR2 FQNEAQ (reference sequence). The CDR3 length is 13 residues. The CDR3 spells CASSLGTGDGYTF. The CDR3 DNA reads TGTGCCAGCAGCTTAGGGACAGGTGATGGCTACACCTTC.

A single count supports this clone. V gene TRBV28 combines with J gene TRBJ1-1, with a possible D match to TRBD1 (6 bases). Germline-derived CDR1 and CDR2 are MDHEN and SYDVKM. The CDR3 consists of 14 residues. Trimming left V 8 bases short and J 0 bases short, with 13 bases between. CDR3 amino acids: CASRLRGMNTEAFF. CDR3 sequence (DNA): TGTGCCAGCCGACTCAGGGGAATGAACACTGAAGCTTTCTTT.

The rearrangement uses TRBV15 and TRBJ1-5; no reliable D call. V dropped 6 bases and J dropped 1 base, with 16 bases sitting between them. Germline values: CDR1 LNHNV, CDR2 YYDKDF (reference sequence). The CDR3 runs to 16 residues. CDR3 residues: CATSSDRAGSNQPQHF. The CDR3 DNA follows: TGTGCCACCAGTTCCGATAGGGCGGGGAGCAATCAGCCCCAGCATTTT.

The rearrangement links TRBV18 to TRBJ1-4; D call uncertain. The CDR3 covers 18 residues. Germline-derived CDR1 and CDR2 are KGHSH and LQKENI. V was trimmed by 0 bases and J by 5 bases, leaving 19 bases between them. This CDR3 reads CASSPPKPIGGRNEKLFF. As DNA, the CDR3 is TGTGCCAGCTCACCACCAAAACCCATAGGCGGGCGGAATGAAAAACTGTTTTTT. Full variable domain (outside the CDR3, taken from reference TRBV18 and TRBJ1-4): NAGVMQNPRHLVRRRGQEARLRCSPMKGHSHVYWYRQLPEEGLKFMVYLQKENIIDESGMPKERFSAEFPKEGPSILRIQQVVRGDSAAYFCASSPPKPIGGRNEKLFFGSGTQLSVL.

The rearrangement joins TRBV7-8 to TRBJ1-1, with 8 positions matching TRBD1. Trimming removed 3 bases from V and 7 bases from J; junction bases left unmatched: 4. The CDR3 is 13 residues long. In germline, CDR1 is SGHVS, CDR2 FQNEAQ. As DNA, the CDR3 is TGTGCCAGCAGCTTCGCAGGGGGCGGTGAAGCTTTCTTT. It specifies CASSFAGGGEAFF.

This chain links TRBV27 with TRBJ2-7; 9 bases are a match to TRBD2. J was trimmed by 5 bases and V by 5 bases; bases with no gene match: 4. Germline V lookup: CDR1 MNHEY, CDR2 SMNVEV (reference sequence). The CDR3 is made up of 13 amino acids. The CDR3: CASSPAGGHEQYF. For the CDR3, the DNA is TGTGCCAGCAGTCCAGCGGGAGGCCACGAGCAGTACTTC.

This clone was recorded once. The chain employs TRBV24-1 and TRBJ2-5; tentative D call: TRBD1 (6 bases). Germline CDR1 and CDR2: KGHDR and SFDVKD. CDR3 length equals 14 residues. Trimming took off 4 bases at V and 5 bases at J, with 13 bases between the two ends. The CDR3 is CATSDPTGRETQYF. Here the CDR3 DNA reads TGTGCCACCAGTGACCCCACAGGGCGGGAGACCCAGTACTTC.

This chain joins TRBV5-1 and TRBJ1-1; perhaps TRBD1 as D (5 bases). The CDR3 runs 16 residues. Germline CDR1 and CDR2: SGHRS and YFSETQ. Trimming shortened V by 4 bases and J by 0 bases, and 16 bases separated the two germline ends. The CDR3 here is CASSLGHELLNTEAFF. CDR3 nucleotide sequence: TGCGCCAGCAGCCTAGGACACGAACTTTTGAACACTGAAGCTTTCTTT.

J is TRBJ2-3 and V is TRBV7-2; D not resolved. The germline CDR1 and CDR2 sequences are SGHTA and FQGNSA. V lost 1 base and J lost 6, with 14 bases in between. The CDR3 extends over 15 amino acids. The CDR3 is CASSLVSRLEDTQYF. DNA of the CDR3: TGTGCCAGCAGCTTAGTCTCCAGGCTTGAGGATACGCAGTATTTT.

The chain recombines TRBV6-6 with TRBJ2-5, with 8 bases lining up with TRBD1. CDR1 and CDR2 from the germline V gene are MNHNY and SVGAGI (reference sequence). V shed 5 bases, J shed 5 bases, and the junction held 7 bases outside the gene matches. This CDR3 spans 14 amino acids. This CDR3 reads CASSPIRGLETQYF. CDR3 nucleotide sequence: TGTGCCAGCAGTCCCATCAGGGGGCTGGAGACCCAGTACTTC.

V is TRBV9 and J is TRBJ2-3; 7 nucleotides align to TRBD2. The V gene end was trimmed by 0 bases and the J gene end by 1 base; junction bases not matched to a gene: 8. Germline V gene sequence: CDR1 SGDLS, CDR2 YYNGEE. The CDR3 loop spans 17 amino acids. Here the CDR3 DNA reads TGTGCCAGCAGCGTAGCTCTTTTAGCGGGCGGCACAGATACGCAGTATTTT. Residues: CASSVALLAGGTDTQYF.

The chain combines TRBV5-4 with TRBJ2-1; TRBD1 agrees at 10 bases. CDR1 and CDR2 (germline): SGHNT, YYREEE (reference sequence). V shed 6 bases and J 0 bases; nucleotides not matched to a gene: 3. This CDR3 is 15 amino acids long. This CDR3 is CASKGQGPSYNEQFF. In DNA form, the CDR3 reads TGTGCCAGCAAGGGACAGGGGCCCTCCTACAATGAGCAGTTCTTC.

CDR3 in DNA: TGTGCCAGCTCACCGGGACAGGACAGAAACACCATATATTTT. Translating gives CASSPGQDRNTIYF. The chain combines TRBV18 with TRBJ1-3; 8 bases are shared with TRBD1. The CDR3 contains 14 residues. J gave up 5 bases and V 3 bases, and 3 bases lay outside the gene matches. CDR1 and CDR2 (germline): KGHSH, LQKENI.

The genes are TRBV27 and TRBJ2-7, with 9 positions matching TRBD2. The V and J ends lost 3 bases and 5 bases, in that order; junction bases with no gene match: 5. Germline V gene sequence: CDR1 MNHEY, CDR2 SMNVEV (reference sequence). CDR3 size: 14 residues. As DNA, the CDR3 is TGTGCCAGCAGTTTTACCGGGACTAGCAACGAGCAGTACTTC. Protein product: CASSFTGTSNEQYF.

This clone is a singleton in its sample. CDR3: CASSTRDRGTGELFF. The CDR3, as DNA: TGTGCCAGCAGCACCCGGGACAGGGGCACCGGGGAGCTGTTTTTT. This chain links TRBV9 with TRBJ2-2, with 10 bases aligning to TRBD1. The ends lost 4 bases at V and 4 bases at J; junction bases unmatched: 4. The CDR3 loop spans 15 amino acids. Per the germline V gene, CDR1 is SGDLS and CDR2 is YYNGEE. Supplemented by reference TRBV9 and TRBJ2-2, the full variable domain reads DSGVTQTPKHLITATGQRVTLRCSPRSGDLSVYWYQQSLDQGLQFLIQYYNGEERAKGNILERFSAQQFPDLHSELNLSSLELGDSALYFCASSTRDRGTGELFFGEGSRLTVL.

This chain connects TRBV29-1 to TRBJ1-5; 9 bases are shared with TRBD1. Trimming cost V 7 bases and J 6 bases; bases outside gene matches: 7. The germline CDR1 and CDR2 sequences are SQVTM and ANQGSEA. The CDR3 covers 13 residues. CDR3: CSGGQGPGQPQHF. CDR3 nucleotides: TGCAGCGGGGGACAGGGCCCCGGTCAGCCCCAGCATTTT.

The chain couples TRBV19 to TRBJ2-5; the match to TRBD2 covers 8 bases. This CDR3 has 15 amino acids. The germline CDR1 and CDR2 sequences are LNHDA and SQIVND (reference sequence). V trimming: 5 bases; J trimming: 5 bases; junction bases outside the gene matches: 10. CDR3 region: CASSGRGGLGETQYF. The CDR3, as DNA: TGTGCCAGTAGTGGACGGGGGGGCCTAGGGGAGACCCAGTACTTC.

CDR3 coding DNA: TGTGCCAGCAGTTTATCGTGGACACCAAACGAGCAGTACTTC. This encodes CASSLSWTPNEQYF. This sequence joins TRBV27 and TRBJ2-7, with D perhaps TRBD1 (5 bases). This CDR3 has 14 amino acids. Looked up from germline, CDR1 is MNHEY and CDR2 is SMNVEV (reference sequence). The V and J ends lost 0 bases and 5 bases respectively, with 11 bases between them.

V is TRBV4-1 and J is TRBJ2-7, with 9 nucleotides matching TRBD1. This CDR3 comprises 15 residues. CDR1 and CDR2 from the germline V gene are MGHRA and YSYEKL. V dropped 6 bases and J dropped 6; count of bases not matched to a gene: 12. Here the CDR3 DNA reads TGCGCCAGCAGACCGTTGCACGACAGGGGGGTCGAGCAGTACTTC. As protein: CASRPLHDRGVEQYF.

This clone showed up just a few times. The chain carries TRBV5-5 and TRBJ2-7; D may be TRBD1 (6 bases). Trimming left V 4 bases short and J 0 bases short, with 14 bases between. The CDR3 spans 15 residues. The germline gives CDR1 SGHKS, CDR2 YYEKEE (reference sequence). The CDR3 bases are TGTGCCAGCAGCCCCGACAGGACCTACTCCTACGAGCAGTACTTC. Protein: CASSPDRTYSYEQYF.

This clone has just one count. The rearrangement links TRBV9 to TRBJ1-1; D is possibly TRBD1 (6 bases). Germline V CDR1 and CDR2: SGDLS, YYNGEE. The V gene lost 3 bases and the J gene lost 3 bases, with 24 bases spanning the gap. The CDR3 covers 18 residues. The CDR3 is CASSGGGLLSARDTEAFF. In DNA, the CDR3 is TGTGCCAGCAGCGGAGGGGGTTTGCTATCCGCCCGGGACACTGAAGCTTTCTTT.